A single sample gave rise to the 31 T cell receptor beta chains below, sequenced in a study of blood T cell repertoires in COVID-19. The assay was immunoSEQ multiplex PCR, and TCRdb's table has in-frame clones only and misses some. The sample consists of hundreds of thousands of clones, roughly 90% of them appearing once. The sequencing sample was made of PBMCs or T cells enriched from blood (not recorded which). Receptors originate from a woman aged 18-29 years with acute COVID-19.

The CDR3 sequence: CASKHPRDPIEDEQFF. The DNA of the CDR3 is TGTGCCAGCAAACATCCGCGGGATCCCATCGAGGATGAGCAGTTCTTC. This chain joins TRBV2 and TRBJ2-1; possibly TRBD2 for D (6 bases). Germline CDR1 reads SNHLY; CDR2 reads FYNNEI. The V gene lost 7 bases and the J gene lost 8 bases, with 24 bases spanning the gap. The CDR3 has 16 residues.

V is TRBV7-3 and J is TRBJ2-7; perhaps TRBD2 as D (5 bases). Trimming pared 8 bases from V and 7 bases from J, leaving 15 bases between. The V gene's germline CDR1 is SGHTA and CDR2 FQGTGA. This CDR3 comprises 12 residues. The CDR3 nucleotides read TGTGCCAGCTTCCCTGACACGGGGGAGCAGTACTTC. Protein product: CASFPDTGEQYF.

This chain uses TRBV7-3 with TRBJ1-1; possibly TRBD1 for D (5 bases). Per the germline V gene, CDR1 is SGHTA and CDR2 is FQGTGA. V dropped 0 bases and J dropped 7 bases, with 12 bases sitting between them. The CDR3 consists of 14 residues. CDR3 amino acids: CASSLTYGGVEAFF. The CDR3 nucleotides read TGTGCCAGCAGCTTAACGTATGGAGGGGTTGAAGCTTTCTTT.

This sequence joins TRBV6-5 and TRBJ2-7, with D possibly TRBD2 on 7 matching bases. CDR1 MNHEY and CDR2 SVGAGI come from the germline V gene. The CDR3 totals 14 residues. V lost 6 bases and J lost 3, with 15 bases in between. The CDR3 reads CASSPERGGYEQYF. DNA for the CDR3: TGTGCCAGCAGCCCCGAGAGGGGGGGCTACGAGCAGTACTTC.

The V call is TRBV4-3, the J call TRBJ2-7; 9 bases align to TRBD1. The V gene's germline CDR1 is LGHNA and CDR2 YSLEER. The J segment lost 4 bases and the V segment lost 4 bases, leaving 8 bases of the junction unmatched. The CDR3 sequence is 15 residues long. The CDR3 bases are TGCGCCAGCAGCCCGTCAGACAGGGGGTCTTACGAGCAGTACTTC. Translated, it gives CASSPSDRGSYEQYF.

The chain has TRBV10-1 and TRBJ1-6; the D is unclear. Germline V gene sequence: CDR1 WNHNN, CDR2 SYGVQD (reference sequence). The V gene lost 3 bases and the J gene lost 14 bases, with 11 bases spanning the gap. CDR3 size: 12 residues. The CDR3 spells CASSDPSGTLHF. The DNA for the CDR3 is TGCGCCAGCAGTGACCCCAGCGGCACCCTCCACTTT.

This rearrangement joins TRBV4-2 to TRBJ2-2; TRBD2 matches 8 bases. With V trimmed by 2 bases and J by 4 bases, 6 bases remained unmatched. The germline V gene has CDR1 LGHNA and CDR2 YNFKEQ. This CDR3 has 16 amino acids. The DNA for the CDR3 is TGTGCCAGCAGCCAAAAGCGGGAGTCGGTCACCGGGGAGCTGTTTTTT. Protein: CASSQKRESVTGELFF.

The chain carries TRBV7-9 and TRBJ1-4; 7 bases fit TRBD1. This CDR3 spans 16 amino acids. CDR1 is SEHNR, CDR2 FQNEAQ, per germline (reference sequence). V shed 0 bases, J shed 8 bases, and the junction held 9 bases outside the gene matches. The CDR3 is CASSLARTGGGEKLFF. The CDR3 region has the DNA TGTGCCAGCAGCTTAGCGAGGACAGGAGGAGGCGAAAAACTGTTTTTT.

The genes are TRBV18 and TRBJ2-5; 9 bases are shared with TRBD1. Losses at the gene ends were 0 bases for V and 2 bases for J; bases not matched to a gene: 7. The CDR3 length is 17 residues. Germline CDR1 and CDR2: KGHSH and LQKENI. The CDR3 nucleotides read TGTGCCAGCTCACCACCCACCGGGACAGGGTTACAAGAGACCCAGTACTTC. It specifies CASSPPTGTGLQETQYF.

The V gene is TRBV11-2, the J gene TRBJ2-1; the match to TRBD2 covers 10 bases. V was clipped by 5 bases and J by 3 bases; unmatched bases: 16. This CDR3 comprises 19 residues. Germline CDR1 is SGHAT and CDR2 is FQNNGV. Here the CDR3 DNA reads TGTGCCAGCAGCGCGGGAGGGGGGCGAGGACTAGCGGACTACAATGAGCAGTTCTTC. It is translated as CASSAGGGRGLADYNEQFF.

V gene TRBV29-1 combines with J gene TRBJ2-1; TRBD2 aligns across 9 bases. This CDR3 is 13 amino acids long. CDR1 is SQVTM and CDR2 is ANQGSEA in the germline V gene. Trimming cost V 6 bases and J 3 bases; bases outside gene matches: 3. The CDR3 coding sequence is TGCAGCGTCGGGACTAGCATCTACAATGAGCAGTTCTTC. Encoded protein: CSVGTSIYNEQFF.

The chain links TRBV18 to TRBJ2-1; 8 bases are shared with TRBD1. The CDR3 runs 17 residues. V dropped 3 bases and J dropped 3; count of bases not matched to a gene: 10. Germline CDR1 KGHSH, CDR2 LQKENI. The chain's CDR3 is CASSPTLTGVLYNEQFF. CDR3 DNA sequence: TGTGCCAGCTCACCCACTCTGACAGGGGTCCTCTACAATGAGCAGTTCTTC.

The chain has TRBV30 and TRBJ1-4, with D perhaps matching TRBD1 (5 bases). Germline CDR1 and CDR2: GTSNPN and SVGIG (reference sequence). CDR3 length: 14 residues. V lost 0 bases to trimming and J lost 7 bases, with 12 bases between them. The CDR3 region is CAWSVRSTAEKLFF. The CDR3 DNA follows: TGTGCCTGGAGTGTACGCTCGACAGCTGAAAAACTGTTTTTT.

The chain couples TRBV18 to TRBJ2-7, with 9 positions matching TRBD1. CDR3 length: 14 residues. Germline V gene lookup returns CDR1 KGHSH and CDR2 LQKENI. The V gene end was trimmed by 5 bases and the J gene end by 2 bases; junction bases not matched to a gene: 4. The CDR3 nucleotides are TGTGCCAGCTCAGTCGGGACAGGGCCCTACGAGCAGTACTTC. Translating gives CASSVGTGPYEQYF.

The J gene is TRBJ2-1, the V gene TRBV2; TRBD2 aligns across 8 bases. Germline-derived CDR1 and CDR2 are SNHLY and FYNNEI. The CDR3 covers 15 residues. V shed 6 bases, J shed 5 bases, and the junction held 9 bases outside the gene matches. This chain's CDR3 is CASRDPGLVHNEQFF. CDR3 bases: TGTGCCAGCAGGGATCCGGGACTAGTCCACAATGAGCAGTTCTTC.

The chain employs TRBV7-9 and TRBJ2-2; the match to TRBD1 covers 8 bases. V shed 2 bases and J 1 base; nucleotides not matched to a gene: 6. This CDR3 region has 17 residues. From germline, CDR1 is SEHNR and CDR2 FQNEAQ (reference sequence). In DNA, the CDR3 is TGTGCCAGCAGCTTAACCGGGACAGGTGTGAACACCGGGGAGCTGTTTTTT. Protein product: CASSLTGTGVNTGELFF.

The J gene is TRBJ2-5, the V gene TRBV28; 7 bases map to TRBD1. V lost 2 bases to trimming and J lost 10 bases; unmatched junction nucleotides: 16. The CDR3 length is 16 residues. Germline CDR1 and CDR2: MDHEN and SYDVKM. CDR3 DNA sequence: TGTGCCAGCAGTTTACGTGGGACAGACGACAATGTGAGCCAGTACTTC. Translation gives CASSLRGTDDNVSQYF.

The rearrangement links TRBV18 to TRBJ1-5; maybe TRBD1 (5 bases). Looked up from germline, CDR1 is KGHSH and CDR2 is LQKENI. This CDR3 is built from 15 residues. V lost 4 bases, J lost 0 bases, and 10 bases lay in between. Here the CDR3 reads CASSLQGGSNQPQHF. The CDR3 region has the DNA TGTGCCAGCTCACTGCAGGGCGGTAGCAATCAGCCCCAGCATTTT.

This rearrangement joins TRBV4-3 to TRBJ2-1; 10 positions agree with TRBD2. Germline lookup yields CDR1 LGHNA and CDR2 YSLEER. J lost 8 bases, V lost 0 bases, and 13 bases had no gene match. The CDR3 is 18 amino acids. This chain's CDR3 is CASSQDDGASGSFDEQFF. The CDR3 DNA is TGCGCCAGCAGCCAAGACGACGGGGCTAGCGGGAGTTTCGATGAGCAGTTCTTC.

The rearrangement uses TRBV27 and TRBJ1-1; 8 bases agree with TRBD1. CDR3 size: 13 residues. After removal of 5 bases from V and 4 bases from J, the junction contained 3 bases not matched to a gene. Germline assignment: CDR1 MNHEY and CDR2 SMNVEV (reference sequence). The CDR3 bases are TGTGCCAGCAGTGGACAGGGCAGCACTGAAGCTTTCTTT. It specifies CASSGQGSTEAFF.

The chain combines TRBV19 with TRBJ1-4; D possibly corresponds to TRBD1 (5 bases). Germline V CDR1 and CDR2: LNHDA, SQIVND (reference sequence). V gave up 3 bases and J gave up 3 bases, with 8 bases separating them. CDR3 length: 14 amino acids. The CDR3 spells CASSIREANEKLFF. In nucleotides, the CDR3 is TGTGCCAGTAGTATCAGGGAGGCTAATGAAAAACTGTTTTTT.

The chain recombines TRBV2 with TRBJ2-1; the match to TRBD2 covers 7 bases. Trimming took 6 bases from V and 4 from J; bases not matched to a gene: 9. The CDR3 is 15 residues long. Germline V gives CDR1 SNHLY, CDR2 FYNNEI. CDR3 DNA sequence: TGTGCCAGCAGGTCAAGCAGCGGGATGTACAATGAGCAGTTCTTC. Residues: CASRSSSGMYNEQFF.

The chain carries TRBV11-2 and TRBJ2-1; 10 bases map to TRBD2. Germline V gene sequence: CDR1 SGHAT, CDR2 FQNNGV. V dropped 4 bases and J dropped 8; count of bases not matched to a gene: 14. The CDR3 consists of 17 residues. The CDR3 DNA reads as TGTGCCAGCAGCTCCTTTCCTAGCGGGGGCCCAGGAGATGAGCAGTTCTTC. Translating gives CASSSFPSGGPGDEQFF.

The CDR3 loop reads CASSMGQGQTMNTEAFF. CDR3 nucleotide sequence: TGTGCCAGTAGTATGGGACAGGGCCAAACAATGAACACTGAAGCTTTCTTT. The rearrangement uses TRBV19 and TRBJ1-1; TRBD1 matches at 9 bases. The CDR3 is made up of 17 amino acids. Germline assignment: CDR1 LNHDA and CDR2 SQIVND (reference sequence). Germline trimming cut 3 bases from V and 0 bases from J; bases unmatched to any gene: 8. Full variable domain (rest looked up from reference TRBV19 and TRBJ1-1): DGGITQSPKYLFRKEGQNVTLSCEQNLNHDAMYWYRQDPGQGLRLIYYSQIVNDFQKGDIAEGYSVSREKKESFPLTVTSAQKNPTAFYLCASSMGQGQTMNTEAFFGQGTRLTVV.

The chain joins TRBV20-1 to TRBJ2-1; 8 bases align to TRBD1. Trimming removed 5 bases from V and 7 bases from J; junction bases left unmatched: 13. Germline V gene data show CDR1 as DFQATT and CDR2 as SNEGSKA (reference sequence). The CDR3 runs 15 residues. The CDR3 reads CSAREWETGGNEQFF. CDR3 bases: TGCAGTGCTCGTGAATGGGAAACAGGGGGAAATGAGCAGTTCTTC.

For the CDR3, the DNA is TGTGCCAGCAGCCAAGCCACAGAAACAGGGCGTTCTTACGAGCAGTACTTC. Translation gives CASSQATETGRSYEQYF. The V and J genes are TRBV3-1 (or the pseudogene TRBV3-2) and TRBJ2-7, with D tentatively TRBD1 (6 bases). The CDR3 totals 17 residues. CDR1 and CDR2 (germline): LGHDT, YNNKEL (reference sequence). The V end lost 1 base, the J end lost 4 bases, and 20 bases lay between the germline ends.

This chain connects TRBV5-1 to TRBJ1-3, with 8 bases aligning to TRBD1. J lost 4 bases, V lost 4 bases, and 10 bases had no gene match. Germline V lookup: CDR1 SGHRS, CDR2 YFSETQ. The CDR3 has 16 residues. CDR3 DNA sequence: TGCGCCAGCAGCGATGGGACAGGCGGAGCAGGAAACACCATATATTTT. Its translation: CASSDGTGGAGNTIYF.

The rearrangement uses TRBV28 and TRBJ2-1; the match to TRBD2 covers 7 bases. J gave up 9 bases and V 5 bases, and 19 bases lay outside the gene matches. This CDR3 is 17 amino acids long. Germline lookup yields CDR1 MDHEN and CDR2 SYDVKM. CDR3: CASSPQFGAGALGEQFF. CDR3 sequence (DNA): TGTGCCAGCAGTCCACAGTTTGGGGCGGGAGCCTTAGGTGAGCAGTTCTTC.

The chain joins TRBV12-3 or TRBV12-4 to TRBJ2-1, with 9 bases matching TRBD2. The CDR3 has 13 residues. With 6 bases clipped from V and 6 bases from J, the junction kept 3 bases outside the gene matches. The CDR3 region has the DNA TGTGCCAGCAGGCCGACTAGCGGCAATGAGCAGTTCTTC. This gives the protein CASRPTSGNEQFF.

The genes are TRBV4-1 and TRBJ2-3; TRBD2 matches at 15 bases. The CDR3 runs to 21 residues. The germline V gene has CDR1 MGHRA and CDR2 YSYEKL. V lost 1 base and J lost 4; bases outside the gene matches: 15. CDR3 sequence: CASSQVPGLAGGVAIPDTQYF. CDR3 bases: TGCGCCAGCAGCCAAGTCCCAGGACTAGCGGGAGGGGTCGCTATCCCAGATACGCAGTATTTT.

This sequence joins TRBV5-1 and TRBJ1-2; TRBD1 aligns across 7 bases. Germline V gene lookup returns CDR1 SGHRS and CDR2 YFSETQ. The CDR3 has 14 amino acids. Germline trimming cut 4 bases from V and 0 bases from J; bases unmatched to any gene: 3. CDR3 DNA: TGCGCCAGCAGCAGGGGACAGACTAACTATGGCTACACCTTC. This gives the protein CASSRGQTNYGYTF.